These T cell receptor beta chains were read from a single sample in a study of blood T cell repertoires in COVID-19. Measured with immunoSEQ multiplex PCR; TCRdb has only the in-frame clones, and not every one. Of 170,000 or so clones listed, just under 90% are singletons. Sequencing was carried out using peripheral blood. These receptor sequences come from a woman in her 70s with COVID-19, enrolled during active disease. CDR3s include the opening cysteine and the closing phenylalanine or tryptophan. The D gene is left open where the match is weak. Not all rows give a size; the values are once, few, many and, for expanded clones, a class.

j_call: TRBJ1-1; v_call: TRBV6-6; clone_size: .; d_call: TRBD1; cdr3_nt: TGTGCCAGCAGGGGGGACAGGGGATATATGAACACTGAAGCTTTCTTT; cdr3_aa: CASRGDRGYMNTEAFF
j_call: TRBJ1-1; v_call: TRBV18; clone_size: .; d_call: .; cdr3_nt: TGTGCCAGCTCACCCCAGGAGAACACTGAAGCTTTCTTT; cdr3_aa: CASSPQENTEAFF
j_call: TRBJ2-3; v_call: TRBV5-1; clone_size: .; d_call: TRBD2; cdr3_nt: TGCGCCAGCAGCCATCCTAGCGGGAGAGCTTCAGATACGCAGTATTTT; cdr3_aa: CASSHPSGRASDTQYF
j_call: TRBJ2-5; v_call: TRBV28; clone_size: .; d_call: TRBD2; cdr3_nt: TGTGCCAGCAGTGTTAGCGGGAGGGCCCAACAAGAGACCCAGTACTTC; cdr3_aa: CASSVSGRAQQETQYF
j_call: TRBJ2-5; v_call: TRBV6-5; clone_size: .; d_call: .; cdr3_nt: TGTGCCAGCAGTTACACAGTTCAAGAGACCCAGTACTTC; cdr3_aa: CASSYTVQETQYF
j_call: TRBJ1-2; v_call: TRBV9; clone_size: .; d_call: TRBD1; cdr3_nt: TGTGCCAGCAGCGTAGTTCCCGACAGGGCACAAGGCTACACCTTC; cdr3_aa: CASSVVPDRAQGYTF
j_call: TRBJ1-1; v_call: TRBV6-5; clone_size: .; d_call: .; cdr3_nt: TGTGCCAGCAGCCTGGGCCAGGGTGTGGAAACTGAAGCTTTCTTT; cdr3_aa: CASSLGQGVETEAFF
j_call: TRBJ1-3; v_call: TRBV5-3; clone_size: .; d_call: .; cdr3_nt: TGTGCCAGAAGCTACAAACAGGGCCTTCCCGGAAACACCATATATTTT; cdr3_aa: CARSYKQGLPGNTIYF
j_call: TRBJ2-2; v_call: TRBV7-8; clone_size: .; d_call: .; cdr3_nt: TGTGCCAGCAGCTTAGAACACAACACCGGGGAGCTGTTTTTT; cdr3_aa: CASSLEHNTGELFF
j_call: TRBJ2-1; v_call: TRBV19; clone_size: .; d_call: TRBD2; cdr3_nt: TGTGCCAGTAGTATTCGCGCTATTAGCGGGACGGAGCAGTTCTTC; cdr3_aa: CASSIRAISGTEQFF
j_call: TRBJ2-3; v_call: TRBV4-2; clone_size: .; d_call: TRBD2; cdr3_nt: TGTGCCAGCAGCCAAGGGGGAGGTAGACTAGCCACAGATACGCAGTATTTT; cdr3_aa: CASSQGGGRLATDTQYF
j_call: TRBJ2-5; v_call: TRBV5-1; clone_size: .; d_call: TRBD2; cdr3_nt: TGCGCCAGCAGCTACCCCCCGGGAGGGCCTGAGACCCAGTACTTC; cdr3_aa: CASSYPPGGPETQYF
j_call: TRBJ2-3; v_call: TRBV5-1; clone_size: .; d_call: TRBD2; cdr3_nt: TGCGCCAGCAGCTTGGGCGGGAGAGGGGTAGATACGCAGTATTTT; cdr3_aa: CASSLGGRGVDTQYF
j_call: TRBJ1-5; v_call: TRBV5-5; clone_size: .; d_call: TRBD1; cdr3_nt: TGTGCCAGCAGCCATAATACAGGGGGCGCGAATCAGCCCCAGCATTTT; cdr3_aa: CASSHNTGGANQPQHF
j_call: TRBJ2-7; v_call: TRBV28; clone_size: once; d_call: .; cdr3_nt: TGTGCCAGCAGTTTACCCCAAAAGGAGGAGCAGTACTTC; cdr3_aa: CASSLPQKEEQYF
j_call: TRBJ2-1; v_call: TRBV7-3; clone_size: once; d_call: .; cdr3_nt: TGTGCCAGCAGCCTTTACTCCTACAATGAGCAGTTCTTC; cdr3_aa: CASSLYSYNEQFF
j_call: TRBJ2-1; v_call: TRBV6-6; clone_size: .; d_call: .; cdr3_nt: TGTGCCAGCAGTGACCCGCAGGGGAATGAGCAGTTCTTC; cdr3_aa: CASSDPQGNEQFF
j_call: TRBJ2-5; v_call: TRBV20-1; clone_size: few; d_call: TRBD2; cdr3_nt: TGCGGGGGGGTACAGCTGGAGACCCAGTACTTC; cdr3_aa: CGGVQLETQYF
j_call: TRBJ1-2; v_call: TRBV6-5; clone_size: .; d_call: .; cdr3_nt: TGTGCCAGCAGTTACTCGGGGCAGGAAGGCTATGGCTACACCTTC; cdr3_aa: CASSYSGQEGYGYTF
j_call: TRBJ2-3; v_call: TRBV6-5; clone_size: .; d_call: .; cdr3_nt: TGTGCCAGCGGATTTCGAAAGCTAGCCACGACGCAGTATTTT; cdr3_aa: CASGFRKLATTQYF
j_call: TRBJ2-1; v_call: TRBV6-6; clone_size: once; d_call: TRBD2; cdr3_nt: TGTGCCAGCATAAAAACCGCGGGAGGGTCCTCCGGTGAGCAGTTCTTC; cdr3_aa: CASIKTAGGSSGEQFF
j_call: TRBJ1-1; v_call: TRBV7-8; clone_size: .; d_call: TRBD1; cdr3_nt: TGTGCCAGCAGCTTAACAGGGGCGAACACTGAAGCTTTCTTT; cdr3_aa: CASSLTGANTEAFF
j_call: TRBJ1-1; v_call: TRBV3-1/TRBV3-2; clone_size: .; d_call: .; cdr3_nt: TGTGCCAGCAGCCGGGGCTCCGGGCTGAGCACTGAAGCTTTCTTT; cdr3_aa: CASSRGSGLSTEAFF
j_call: TRBJ2-7; v_call: TRBV7-2; clone_size: .; d_call: TRBD2; cdr3_nt: TGTGCCAGCAGCCTCCCGGGATTTAGCGGGTACGAGCAGTACTTC; cdr3_aa: CASSLPGFSGYEQYF
j_call: TRBJ2-7; v_call: TRBV28; clone_size: .; d_call: .; cdr3_nt: TGTGCCAGCAGTCCCGGTCGGGGAGCCGGTGAGCAGTACTTC; cdr3_aa: CASSPGRGAGEQYF
j_call: TRBJ2-5; v_call: TRBV3-1/TRBV3-2; clone_size: .; d_call: TRBD2; cdr3_nt: TGTGCCAGCAGGCCAACTACTAGCGGACAAGAGACCCAGTACTTC; cdr3_aa: CASRPTTSGQETQYF
j_call: TRBJ2-1; v_call: TRBV3-1/TRBV3-2; clone_size: .; d_call: TRBD2; cdr3_nt: TGTGCCAGCAGCCGAGAAAGCGGGAGGCCGGGAAATGAGCAGTTCTTC; cdr3_aa: CASSRESGRPGNEQFF
j_call: TRBJ2-2; v_call: TRBV28; clone_size: .; d_call: .; cdr3_nt: TGTGCCAGCAGACCCGGGGGCACCGGGGAGCTGTTTTTT; cdr3_aa: CASRPGGTGELFF
j_call: TRBJ1-3; v_call: TRBV6-7; clone_size: .; d_call: .; cdr3_nt: TGTGCCAGCAGCCCGTATTTCGGTGGAAACACCATATATTTT; cdr3_aa: CASSPYFGGNTIYF
j_call: TRBJ1-2; v_call: TRBV30; clone_size: .; d_call: .; cdr3_nt: TGTGCCTGGAGTAGTGCAGTCTATGGCTACACCTTC; cdr3_aa: CAWSSAVYGYTF
j_call: TRBJ2-6; v_call: TRBV6-2/TRBV6-3; clone_size: .; d_call: .; cdr3_nt: TGTGCCAGCAGTCCACAGAACCCCTCTGGGGCCAACGTCCTGACTTTC; cdr3_aa: CASSPQNPSGANVLTF
j_call: TRBJ1-1; v_call: TRBV30; clone_size: .; d_call: .; cdr3_nt: TGTGCCTGGAGTGTACAGGACGACACTGAAGCTTTCTTT; cdr3_aa: CAWSVQDDTEAFF
j_call: TRBJ2-7; v_call: TRBV14; clone_size: .; d_call: TRBD1; cdr3_nt: TGTGCCAGCAGCCTATGGGACAGCACCTTGTCCGAGCAGTACTTC; cdr3_aa: CASSLWDSTLSEQYF
j_call: TRBJ2-1; v_call: TRBV11-3; clone_size: .; d_call: TRBD2; cdr3_nt: TGTGCCAGCAGCTTAGGGACTAGCGGGATCTACAATGAGCAGTTCTTC; cdr3_aa: CASSLGTSGIYNEQFF
j_call: TRBJ2-2; v_call: TRBV7-9; clone_size: .; d_call: TRBD2; cdr3_nt: TGTGCCAGCAGCTTAACCCTAGCGGGAGCCGGGGAGCTGTTTTTT; cdr3_aa: CASSLTLAGAGELFF
j_call: TRBJ2-4; v_call: TRBV19; clone_size: .; d_call: .; cdr3_nt: TGTGCCAGTAGTATTGGGTGGGGACTAGCCAAAAACATTCAGTACTTC; cdr3_aa: CASSIGWGLAKNIQYF
j_call: TRBJ1-2; v_call: TRBV3-1/TRBV3-2; clone_size: .; d_call: TRBD1; cdr3_nt: TGTGCCAGCAGCGCGCCGGGACAGGGATTTCCTGGCTATGGCTACACCTTC; cdr3_aa: CASSAPGQGFPGYGYTF
j_call: TRBJ2-7; v_call: TRBV28; clone_size: .; d_call: TRBD1; cdr3_nt: TGTGCCAGCAGTTTTTGGGGGGACAGGGTCAACGAGCAGTACTTC; cdr3_aa: CASSFWGDRVNEQYF
j_call: TRBJ2-7; v_call: TRBV5-1; clone_size: .; d_call: TRBD1; cdr3_nt: TGCGCCAGCAGACCCGGACAGGATGACTCCTACGAGCAGTACTTC; cdr3_aa: CASRPGQDDSYEQYF
j_call: TRBJ1-2; v_call: TRBV7-9; clone_size: .; d_call: TRBD1; cdr3_nt: TGTGCCAGCAGAAGTAAACCGGGACAGGGACCCTACTGGACCTTC; cdr3_aa: CASRSKPGQGPYWTF